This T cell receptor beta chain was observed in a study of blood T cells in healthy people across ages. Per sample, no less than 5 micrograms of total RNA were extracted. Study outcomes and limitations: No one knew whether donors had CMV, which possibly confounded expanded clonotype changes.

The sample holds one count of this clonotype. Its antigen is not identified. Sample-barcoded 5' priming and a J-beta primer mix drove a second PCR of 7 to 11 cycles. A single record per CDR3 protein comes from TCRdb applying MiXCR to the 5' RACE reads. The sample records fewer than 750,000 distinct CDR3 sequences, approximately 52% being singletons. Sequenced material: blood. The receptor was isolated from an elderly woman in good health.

In nucleotides, the CDR3 is TGTGCCAGCAGCTTAGCGCTCCTAGCGGGAGGGCCAGGTCACGAGCAGTACTTC. It encodes CASSLALLAGGPGHEQYF. The rearrangement links TRBV7-2 to TRBJ2-5, with 12 bases that match TRBD2. The J call is doubtful: the DNA matches TRBJ2-7 better. Germline lookup yields CDR1 SGHTA and CDR2 FQGNSA. The CDR3 extends over 18 amino acids.